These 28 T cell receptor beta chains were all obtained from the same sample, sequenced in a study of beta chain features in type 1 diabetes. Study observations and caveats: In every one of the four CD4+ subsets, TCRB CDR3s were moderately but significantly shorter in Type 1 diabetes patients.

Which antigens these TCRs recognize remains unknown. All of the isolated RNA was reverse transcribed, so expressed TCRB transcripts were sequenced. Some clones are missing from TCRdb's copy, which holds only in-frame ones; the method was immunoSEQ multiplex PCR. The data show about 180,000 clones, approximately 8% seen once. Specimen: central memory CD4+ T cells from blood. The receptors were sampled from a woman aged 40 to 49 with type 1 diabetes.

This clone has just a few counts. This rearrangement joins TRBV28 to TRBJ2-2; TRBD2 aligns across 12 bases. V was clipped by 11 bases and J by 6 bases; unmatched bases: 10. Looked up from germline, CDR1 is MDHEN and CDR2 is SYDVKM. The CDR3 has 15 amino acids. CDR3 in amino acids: CAGRTSGKGAGELFF. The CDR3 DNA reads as TGTGCCGGGAGGACTAGCGGGAAGGGCGCCGGGGAGCTGTTTTTT.

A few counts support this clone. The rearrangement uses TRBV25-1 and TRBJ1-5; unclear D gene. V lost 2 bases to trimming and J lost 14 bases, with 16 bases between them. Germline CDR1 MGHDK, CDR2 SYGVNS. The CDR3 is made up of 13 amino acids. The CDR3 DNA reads TGTGCCAGCAGTGAAGAAATGGGAGGACCAGAGCATTTT. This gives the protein CASSEEMGGPEHF.

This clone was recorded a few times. CDR3 sequence reads: CASSLEGESGGYTF. Written as DNA, the CDR3 is TGTGCCAGCAGCTTAGAGGGGGAAAGTGGTGGCTACACCTTC. The V and J genes are TRBV7-9 and TRBJ1-2; D might be TRBD1 (6 bases). The V end lost 1 base, the J end lost 7 bases, and 13 bases lay between the germline ends. This CDR3 comprises 14 residues. Germline values: CDR1 SEHNR, CDR2 FQNEAQ (reference sequence).

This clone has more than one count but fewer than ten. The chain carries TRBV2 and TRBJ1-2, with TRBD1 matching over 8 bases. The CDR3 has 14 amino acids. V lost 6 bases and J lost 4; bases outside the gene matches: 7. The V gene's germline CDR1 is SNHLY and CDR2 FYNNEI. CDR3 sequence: CASRRTGWAYGYTF. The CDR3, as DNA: TGTGCCAGCAGGAGGACAGGGTGGGCCTATGGCTACACCTTC.

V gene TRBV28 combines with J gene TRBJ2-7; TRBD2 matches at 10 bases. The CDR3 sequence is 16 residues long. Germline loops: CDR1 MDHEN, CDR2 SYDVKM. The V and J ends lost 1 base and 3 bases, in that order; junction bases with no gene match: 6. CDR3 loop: CASSLSASGSHYEQYF. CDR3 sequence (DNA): TGTGCCAGCAGTTTATCCGCTAGCGGGAGTCACTACGAGCAGTACTTC.

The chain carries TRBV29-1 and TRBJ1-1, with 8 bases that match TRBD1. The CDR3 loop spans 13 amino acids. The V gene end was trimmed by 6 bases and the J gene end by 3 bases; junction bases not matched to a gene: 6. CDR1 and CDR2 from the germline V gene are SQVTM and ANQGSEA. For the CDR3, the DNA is TGCAGCGTCCTCAGGGGGCCTGACACTGAAGCTTTCTTT. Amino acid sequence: CSVLRGPDTEAFF.

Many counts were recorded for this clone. The CDR3, as DNA: TGTGCCAGCAGCCCCCGGACTAGGATGAGTGAGCAGTTCTTC. It encodes CASSPRTRMSEQFF. This chain connects TRBV9 to TRBJ2-1; 7 nucleotides line up with TRBD2. V trimming: 4 bases; J trimming: 9 bases; junction bases outside the gene matches: 10. CDR1 is SGDLS, CDR2 YYNGEE, per germline. CDR3 length: 14 amino acids. Looking up the rest from reference TRBV9 and TRBJ2-1 gives the full variable domain: DSGVTQTPKHLITATGQRVTLRCSPRSGDLSVYWYQQSLDQGLQFLIQYYNGEERAKGNILERFSAQQFPDLHSELNLSSLELGDSALYFCASSPRTRMSEQFFGPGTRLTVL.

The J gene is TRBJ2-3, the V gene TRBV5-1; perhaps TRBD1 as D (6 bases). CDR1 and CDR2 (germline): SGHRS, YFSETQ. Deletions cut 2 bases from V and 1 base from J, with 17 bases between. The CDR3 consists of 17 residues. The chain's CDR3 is CASSLGYRVPGTDTQYF. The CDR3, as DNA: TGCGCCAGCAGCTTAGGATACAGGGTTCCCGGCACAGATACGCAGTATTTT.

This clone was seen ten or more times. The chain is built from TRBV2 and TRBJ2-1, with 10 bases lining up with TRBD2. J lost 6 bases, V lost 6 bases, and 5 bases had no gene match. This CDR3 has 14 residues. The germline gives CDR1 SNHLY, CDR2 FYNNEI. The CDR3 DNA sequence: TGTGCCAGCAGAACTAGCGGGATGGCCAATGAGCAGTTCTTC. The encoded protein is CASRTSGMANEQFF. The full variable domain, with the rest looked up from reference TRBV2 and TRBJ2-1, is EPEVTQTPSHQVTQMGQEVILRCVPISNHLYFYWYRQILGQKVEFLVSFYNNEISEKSEIFDDQFSVERPDGSNFTLKIRSTKLEDSAMYFCASRTSGMANEQFFGPGTRLTVL.

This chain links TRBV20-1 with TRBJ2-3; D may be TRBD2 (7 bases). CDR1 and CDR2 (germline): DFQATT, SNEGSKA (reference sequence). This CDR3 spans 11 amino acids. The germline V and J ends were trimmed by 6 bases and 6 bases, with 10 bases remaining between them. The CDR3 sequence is CSAEGGDTQYF. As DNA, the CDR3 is TGCAGTGCCGAGGGGGGGGATACGCAGTATTTT.

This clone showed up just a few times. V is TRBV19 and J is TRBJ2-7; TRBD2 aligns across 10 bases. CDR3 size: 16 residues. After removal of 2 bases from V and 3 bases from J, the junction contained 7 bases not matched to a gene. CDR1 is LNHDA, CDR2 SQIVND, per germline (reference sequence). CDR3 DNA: TGTGCCAGTAGTATAAGACTAGCGGGCGCGTTCTACGAGCAGTACTTC. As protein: CASSIRLAGAFYEQYF.

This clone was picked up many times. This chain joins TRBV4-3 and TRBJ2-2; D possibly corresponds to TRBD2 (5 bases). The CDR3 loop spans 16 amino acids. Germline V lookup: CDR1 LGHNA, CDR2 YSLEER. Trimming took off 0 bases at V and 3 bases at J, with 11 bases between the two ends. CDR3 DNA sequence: TGCGCCAGCAGCCAAGACCCGTCGGGGTACACCGGGGAGCTGTTTTTT. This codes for CASSQDPSGYTGELFF.

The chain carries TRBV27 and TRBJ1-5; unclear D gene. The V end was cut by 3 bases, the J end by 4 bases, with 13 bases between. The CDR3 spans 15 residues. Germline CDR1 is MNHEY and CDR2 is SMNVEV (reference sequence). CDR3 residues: CASSLEGRANQPQHF. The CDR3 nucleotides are TGTGCCAGCAGTTTGGAGGGAAGAGCTAATCAGCCCCAGCATTTT.

The CDR3 coding sequence is TGTGCCAGCAGACTTACCGGGACAGGGAACAATGAGCAGTTCTTC. This encodes CASRLTGTGNNEQFF. The chain is built from TRBV6-1 and TRBJ2-1; TRBD1 matches at 9 bases. From germline, CDR1 is MNHNS and CDR2 SASEGT. The CDR3 has 15 amino acids. Unmatched junction bases numbered 8, after V lost 6 bases and J lost 5 bases.

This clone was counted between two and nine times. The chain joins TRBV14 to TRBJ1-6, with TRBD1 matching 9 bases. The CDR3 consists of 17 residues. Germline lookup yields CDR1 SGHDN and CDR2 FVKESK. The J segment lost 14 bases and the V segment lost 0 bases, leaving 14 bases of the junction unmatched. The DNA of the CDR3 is TGTGCCAGCAGCCAAGATCGCGGGACAGGGCGGTTTTTGGCCCTCCACTTT. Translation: CASSQDRGTGRFLALHF. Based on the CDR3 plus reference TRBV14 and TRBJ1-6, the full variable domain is EAGVTQFPSHSVIEKGQTVTLRCDPISGHDNLYWYRRVMGKEIKFLLHFVKESKQDESGMPNNRFLAERTGGTYSTLKVQPAELEDSGVYFCASSQDRGTGRFLALHFGNGTRLTVT.

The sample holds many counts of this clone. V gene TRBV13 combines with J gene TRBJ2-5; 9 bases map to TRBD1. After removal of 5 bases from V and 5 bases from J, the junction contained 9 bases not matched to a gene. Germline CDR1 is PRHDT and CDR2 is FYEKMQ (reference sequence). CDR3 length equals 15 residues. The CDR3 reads CASSPSGTGSETQYF. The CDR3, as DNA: TGTGCCAGCAGCCCTTCCGGGACAGGGAGTGAGACCCAGTACTTC.

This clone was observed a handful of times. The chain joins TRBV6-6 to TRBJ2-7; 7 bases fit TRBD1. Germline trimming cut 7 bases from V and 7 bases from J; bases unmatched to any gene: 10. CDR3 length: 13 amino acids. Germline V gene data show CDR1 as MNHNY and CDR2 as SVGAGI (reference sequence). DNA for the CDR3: TGTGCCAGCACCTTAGGGACAGTCCTTGAGCAGTACTTC. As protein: CASTLGTVLEQYF.

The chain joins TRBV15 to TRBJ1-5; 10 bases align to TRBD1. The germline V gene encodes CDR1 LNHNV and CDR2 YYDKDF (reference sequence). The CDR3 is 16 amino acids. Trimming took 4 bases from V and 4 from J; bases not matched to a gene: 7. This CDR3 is CATSKTDRGSNQPQHF. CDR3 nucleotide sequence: TGTGCCACCAGCAAGACGGACAGGGGGTCTAATCAGCCCCAGCATTTT.

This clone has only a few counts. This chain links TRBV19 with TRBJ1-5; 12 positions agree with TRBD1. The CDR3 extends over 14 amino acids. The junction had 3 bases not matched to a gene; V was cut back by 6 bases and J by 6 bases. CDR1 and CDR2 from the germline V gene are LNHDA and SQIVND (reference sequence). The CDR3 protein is CASSGTGGSQPQHF. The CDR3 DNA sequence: TGTGCCAGTAGCGGGACAGGGGGCAGTCAGCCCCAGCATTTT.

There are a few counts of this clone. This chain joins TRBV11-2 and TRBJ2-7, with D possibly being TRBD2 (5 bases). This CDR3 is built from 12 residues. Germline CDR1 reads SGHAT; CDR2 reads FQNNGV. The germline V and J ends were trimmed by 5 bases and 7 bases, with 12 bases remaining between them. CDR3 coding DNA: TGTGCCAGCAGCCCGGGATCTCGGGAGCAGTACTTC. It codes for CASSPGSREQYF.

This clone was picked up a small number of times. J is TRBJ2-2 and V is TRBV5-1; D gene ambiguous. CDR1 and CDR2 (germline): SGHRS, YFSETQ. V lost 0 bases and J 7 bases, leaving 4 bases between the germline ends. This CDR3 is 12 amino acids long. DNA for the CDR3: TGCGCCAGCAGCTTGGCGGGCGGGGAGCTGTTTTTT. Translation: CASSLAGGELFF.

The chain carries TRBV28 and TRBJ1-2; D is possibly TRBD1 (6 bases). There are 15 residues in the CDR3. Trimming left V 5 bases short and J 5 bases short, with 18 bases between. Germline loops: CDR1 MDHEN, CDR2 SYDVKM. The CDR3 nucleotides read TGTGCCAGCAGTCCTGGGGGGGCCTTTGGGTATGGCTACACCTTC. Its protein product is CASSPGGAFGYGYTF.

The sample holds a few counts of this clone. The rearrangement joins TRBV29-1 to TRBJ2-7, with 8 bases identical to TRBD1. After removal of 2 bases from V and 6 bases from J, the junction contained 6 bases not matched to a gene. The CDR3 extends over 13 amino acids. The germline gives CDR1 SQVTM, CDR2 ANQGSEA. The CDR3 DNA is TGCAGCGTTGAAACAGGGGGAACGCGCGAGCAGTACTTC. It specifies CSVETGGTREQYF.

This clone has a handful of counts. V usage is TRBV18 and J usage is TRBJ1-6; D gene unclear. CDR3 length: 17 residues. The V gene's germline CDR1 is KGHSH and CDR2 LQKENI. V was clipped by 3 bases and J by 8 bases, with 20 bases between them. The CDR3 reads CASSPTPGIGGDSPLHF. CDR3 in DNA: TGTGCCAGCTCACCCACCCCGGGCATCGGAGGAGATTCACCCCTCCACTTT.

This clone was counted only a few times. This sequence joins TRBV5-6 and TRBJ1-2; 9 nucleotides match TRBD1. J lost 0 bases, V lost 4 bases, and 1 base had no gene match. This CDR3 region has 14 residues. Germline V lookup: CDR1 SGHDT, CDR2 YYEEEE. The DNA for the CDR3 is TGTGCCAGCAGCGGGACAGGGACTAACTATGGCTACACCTTC. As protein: CASSGTGTNYGYTF.

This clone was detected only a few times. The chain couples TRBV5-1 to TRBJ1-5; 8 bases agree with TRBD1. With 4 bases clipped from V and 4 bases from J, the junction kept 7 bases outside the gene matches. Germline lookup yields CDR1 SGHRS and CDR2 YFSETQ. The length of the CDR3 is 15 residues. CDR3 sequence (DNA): TGCGCCAGCAGCAAAATGGGACAGGAAAATCAGCCCCAGCATTTT. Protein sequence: CASSKMGQENQPQHF.

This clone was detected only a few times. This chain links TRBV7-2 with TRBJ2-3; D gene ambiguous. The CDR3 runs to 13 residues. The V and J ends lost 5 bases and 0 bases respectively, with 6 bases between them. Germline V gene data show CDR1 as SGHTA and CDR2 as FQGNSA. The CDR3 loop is CASSPQSTDTQYF. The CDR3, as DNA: TGTGCCAGCAGCCCCCAGAGCACAGATACGCAGTATTTT.

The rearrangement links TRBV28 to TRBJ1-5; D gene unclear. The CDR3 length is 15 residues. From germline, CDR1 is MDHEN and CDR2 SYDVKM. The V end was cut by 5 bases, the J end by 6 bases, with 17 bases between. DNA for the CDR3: TGTGCCAGCAGTATAGCCCCATTGGTGGGTCAGCCCCAGCATTTT. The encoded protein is CASSIAPLVGQPQHF.